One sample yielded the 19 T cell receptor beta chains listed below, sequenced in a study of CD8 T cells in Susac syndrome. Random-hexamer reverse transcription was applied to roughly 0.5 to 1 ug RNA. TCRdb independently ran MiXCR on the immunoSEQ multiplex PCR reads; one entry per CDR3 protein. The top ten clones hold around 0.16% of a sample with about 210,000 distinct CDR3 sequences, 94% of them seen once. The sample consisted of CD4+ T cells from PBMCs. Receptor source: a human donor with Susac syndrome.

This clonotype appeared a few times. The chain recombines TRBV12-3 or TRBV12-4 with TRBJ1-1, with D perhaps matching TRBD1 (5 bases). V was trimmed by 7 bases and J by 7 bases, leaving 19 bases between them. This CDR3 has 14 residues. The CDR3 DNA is TGTGCCAGCACCCCGGTGTTACCTGGGGGTGAAGCTTTCTTT. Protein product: CASTPVLPGGEAFF.

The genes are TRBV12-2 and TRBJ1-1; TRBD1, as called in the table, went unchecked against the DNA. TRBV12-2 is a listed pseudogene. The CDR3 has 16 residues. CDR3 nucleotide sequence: TGTGCAAGTCGCTTAGCGCAGGGACGGATGAACACTGAAGCTTTCTTT. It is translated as CASRLAQGRMNTEAFF.

CDR3: CASSPGLDTDTQYF. CDR3 DNA sequence: TGTGCCAGCAGCCCGGGACTGGACACAGATACGCAGTATTTT. The chain combines TRBV7-2 with TRBJ2-3; a weak D match, TRBD2 (6 bases). The CDR3 has 14 amino acids. Germline V gives CDR1 SGHTA, CDR2 FQGNSA. Trimming took 5 bases from V and 2 from J, leaving 11 bases between them.

The CDR3 is CASSLARAVGYNEQFF. Here the CDR3 DNA reads TGTGCCAGCAGTTTGGCCAGGGCGGTGGGCTACAATGAGCAGTTCTTC. The rearrangement links TRBV27 to TRBJ2-1; maybe TRBD1 (5 bases). CDR1 and CDR2 from the germline V gene are MNHEY and SMNVEV (reference sequence). The V end lost 3 bases, the J end lost 3 bases, and 15 bases lay between the germline ends. CDR3 length: 16 residues.

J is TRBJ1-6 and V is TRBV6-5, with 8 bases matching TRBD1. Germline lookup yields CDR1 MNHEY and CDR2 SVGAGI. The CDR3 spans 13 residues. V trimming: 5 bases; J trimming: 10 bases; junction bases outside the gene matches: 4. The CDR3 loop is CASSRQGRSPLHF. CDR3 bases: TGTGCCAGCAGTCGACAGGGGCGATCACCCCTCCACTTT.

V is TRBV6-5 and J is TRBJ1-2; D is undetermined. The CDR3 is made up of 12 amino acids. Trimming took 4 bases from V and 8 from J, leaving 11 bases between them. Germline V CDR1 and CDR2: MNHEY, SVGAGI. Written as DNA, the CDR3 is TGTGCCAGCAGTTCCTTTTCGGGAGGCTACACCTTC. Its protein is CASSSFSGGYTF.

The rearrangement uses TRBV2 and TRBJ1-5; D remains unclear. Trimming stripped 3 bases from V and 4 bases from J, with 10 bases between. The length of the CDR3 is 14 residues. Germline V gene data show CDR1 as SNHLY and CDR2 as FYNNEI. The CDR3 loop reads CASSEAVPNQPQHF. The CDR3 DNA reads TGTGCCAGCAGTGAGGCGGTTCCTAATCAGCCCCAGCATTTT.

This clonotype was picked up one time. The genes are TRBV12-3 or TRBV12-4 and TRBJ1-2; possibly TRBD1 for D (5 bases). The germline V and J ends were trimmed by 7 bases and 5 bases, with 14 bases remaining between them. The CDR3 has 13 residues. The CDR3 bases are TGTGCCAGCACCCGGGACCGAGCGTATGGCTACACCTTC. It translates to CASTRDRAYGYTF.

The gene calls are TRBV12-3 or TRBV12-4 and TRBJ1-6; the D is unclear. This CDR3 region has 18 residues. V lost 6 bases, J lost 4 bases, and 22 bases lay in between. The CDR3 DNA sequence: TGTGCCAGCAGCCGTTCGGGAGTCCGGGATCCTTATAATTCACCCCTCCACTTT. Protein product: CASSRSGVRDPYNSPLHF.

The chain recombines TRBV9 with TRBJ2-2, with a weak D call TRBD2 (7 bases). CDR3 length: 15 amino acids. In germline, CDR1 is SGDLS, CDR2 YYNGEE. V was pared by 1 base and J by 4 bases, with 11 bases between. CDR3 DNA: TGTGCCAGCAGCGTAACTGGGGGGGCCACCGGGGAGCTGTTTTTT. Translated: CASSVTGGATGELFF.

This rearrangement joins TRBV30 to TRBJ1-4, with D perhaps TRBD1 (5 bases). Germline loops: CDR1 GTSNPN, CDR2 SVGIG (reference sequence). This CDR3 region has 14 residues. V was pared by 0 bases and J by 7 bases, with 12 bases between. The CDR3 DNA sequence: TGTGCCTGGAGTGTGCGGGGGATCAGTGAAAAACTGTTTTTT. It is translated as CAWSVRGISEKLFF.

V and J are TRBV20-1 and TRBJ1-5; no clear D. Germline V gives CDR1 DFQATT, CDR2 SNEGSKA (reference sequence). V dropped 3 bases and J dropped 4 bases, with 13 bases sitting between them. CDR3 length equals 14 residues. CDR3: CSASARHLNQPQHF. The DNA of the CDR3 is TGCAGTGCTAGTGCTCGACACCTTAATCAGCCCCAGCATTTT.

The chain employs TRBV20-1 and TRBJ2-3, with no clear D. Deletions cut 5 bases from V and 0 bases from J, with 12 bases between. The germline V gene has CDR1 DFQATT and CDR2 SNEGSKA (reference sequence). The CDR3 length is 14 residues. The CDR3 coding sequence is TGCAGTGCTGACTCGTACACCAGCACAGATACGCAGTATTTT. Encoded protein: CSADSYTSTDTQYF.

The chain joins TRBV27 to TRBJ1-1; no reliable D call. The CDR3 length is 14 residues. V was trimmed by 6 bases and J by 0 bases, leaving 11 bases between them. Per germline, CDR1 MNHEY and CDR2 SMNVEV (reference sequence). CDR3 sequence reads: CASRGTAMNTEAFF. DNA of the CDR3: TGTGCCAGCAGGGGAACAGCGATGAACACTGAAGCTTTCTTT.

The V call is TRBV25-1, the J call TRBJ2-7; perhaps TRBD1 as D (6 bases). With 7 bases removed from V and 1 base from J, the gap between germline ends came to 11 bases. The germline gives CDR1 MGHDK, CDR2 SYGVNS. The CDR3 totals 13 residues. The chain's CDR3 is CASMPQGSYEQYF. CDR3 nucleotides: TGTGCCAGCATGCCCCAGGGGTCCTACGAGCAGTACTTC.

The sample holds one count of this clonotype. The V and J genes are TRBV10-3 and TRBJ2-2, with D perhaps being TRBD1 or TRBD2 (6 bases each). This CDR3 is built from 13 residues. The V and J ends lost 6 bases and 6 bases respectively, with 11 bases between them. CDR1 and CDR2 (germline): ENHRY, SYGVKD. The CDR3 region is CAISPGAPGELFF. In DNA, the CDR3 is TGTGCCATCAGCCCGGGGGCGCCCGGGGAGCTGTTTTTT.

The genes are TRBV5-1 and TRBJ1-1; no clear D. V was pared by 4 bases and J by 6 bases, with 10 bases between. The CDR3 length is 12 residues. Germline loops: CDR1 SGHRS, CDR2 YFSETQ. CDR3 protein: CASSNPLSEAFF. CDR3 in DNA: TGCGCCAGCAGCAACCCCCTCTCTGAAGCTTTCTTT.

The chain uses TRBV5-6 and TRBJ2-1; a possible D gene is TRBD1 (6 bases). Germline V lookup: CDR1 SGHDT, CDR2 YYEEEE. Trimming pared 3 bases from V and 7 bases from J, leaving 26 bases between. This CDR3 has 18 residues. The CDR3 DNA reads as TGTGCCAGCAGCTCTAGTACAGGGCGAACTCCCATCGGGAATGAGCAGTTCTTC. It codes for CASSSSTGRTPIGNEQFF.

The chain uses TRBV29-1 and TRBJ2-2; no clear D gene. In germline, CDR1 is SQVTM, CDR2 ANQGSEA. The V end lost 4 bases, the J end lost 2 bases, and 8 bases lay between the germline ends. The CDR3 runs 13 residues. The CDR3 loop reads CSVARPNTGELFF. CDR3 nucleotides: TGCAGCGTTGCCAGGCCTAACACCGGGGAGCTGTTTTTT.